This T cell receptor (beta chain) was sequenced in a study of cytomegalovirus exposure and HLA in healthy donors. Study-wide points: The study labeled 180 or so TCR beta chains cytomegalovirus-associated. The study found most TCR sequences rare, yet found some public TCRs in many donors. First-cohort TCR clusters tended to co-occur in the approximately 110 validation repertoires, a later analysis found.

Generated by immunoSEQ multiplex PCR, the TCRdb table keeps only in-frame clones and is missing some. The sample gives 200,000 or so clones, approximately 80% of which show up once; 10% to 15% is in the top ten. An approximately 120-subject validation cohort, separate from the approximately 690-subject first cohort, supplied the donors. In germline, CDR1 is SGHTA, CDR2 FQGTGA. CDR3 length equals 15 residues. V lost 1 base, J lost 2 bases, and 3 bases stayed unmatched. A word on this clone: Antigen specificity is unknown.

Sequenced sample: PBMCs. The V gene is TRBV7-3, the J gene TRBJ2-7; 9 positions match TRBD2. The receptor was derived from a woman in her thirties in good health and CMV-seropositive. The CDR3 spells CASSLNAGGTYEQYF. The CDR3 DNA is TGTGCCAGCAGCTTAAACGCGGGAGGGACCTACGAGCAGTACTTC.